The rows below give T cell receptor beta chains drawn from one sample of a study of identical twins. TCRdb called the 5' RACE reads again in MiXCR, with one record for every CDR3 protein. The sample holds hundreds of thousands of distinct CDR3 sequences, 18% seen once. These same data were also listed under a study on T cells expressing NK-cell markers.

The material sequenced was PBMCs. The receptors here all came from a woman under 30 in good health. Both conserved end residues are part of each CDR3. Each record gives: CDR3 protein, CDR3 DNA, V gene, J gene, D gene, clone size. D genes are given only for firm matches. Part of the rows lack a size; the others show once, few, many or a class for expanded clones.

CDR3: CSAERLGREQYF
DNA: TGCAGCGCCGAAAGGTTGGGGCGCGAGCAGTACTTC
V: TRBV29-1
J: TRBJ2-7
D: .
size: .

CDR3: CASSFGRRGTEAFF
DNA: TGTGCCAGCAGTTTTGGGCGAAGGGGCACTGAAGCTTTCTTT
V: TRBV12-3/TRBV12-4
J: TRBJ1-1
D: .
size: few

CDR3: CASSQSGGQVDTQYF
DNA: TGTGCCAGCAGTCAAAGCGGGGGGCAGGTAGATACGCAGTATTTT
V: TRBV6-1
J: TRBJ2-3
D: TRBD2
size: few

CDR3: CASSFSGPSNEQFF
DNA: TGTGCCAGCAGTTTTTCGGGGCCGAGTAATGAGCAGTTCTTC
V: TRBV27
J: TRBJ2-1
D: .
size: .

CDR3: CASSVDRDKQYF
DNA: TGTGCCAGCAGCGTTGACAGAGATAAGCAGTACTTC
V: TRBV11-3
J: TRBJ2-7
D: .
size: .

CDR3: CASSLSDPASYGYTF
DNA: TGCGCCAGCAGCTTGAGTGACCCAGCCTCTTATGGCTACACCTTC
V: TRBV5-1
J: TRBJ1-2
D: .
size: .

CDR3: CSVEGGRRGNEQFF
DNA: TGCAGCGTTGAAGGAGGTCGACGGGGCAATGAGCAGTTCTTC
V: TRBV29-1
J: TRBJ2-1
D: .
size: .

CDR3: CSARKPGVDTGELFF
DNA: TGCAGTGCTAGAAAGCCCGGGGTTGACACCGGGGAGCTGTTTTTT
V: TRBV20-1
J: TRBJ2-2
D: .
size: .

CDR3: CSVRTVENTEAFF
DNA: TGCAGCGTACGGACAGTCGAGAACACTGAAGCTTTCTTT
V: TRBV29-1
J: TRBJ1-1
D: .
size: .

CDR3: CASSLIERGAIQETQYF
DNA: TGTGCCAGCAGTTTAATAGAGCGGGGGGCCATACAAGAGACCCAGTACTTC
V: TRBV28
J: TRBJ2-5
D: TRBD2
size: few

CDR3: CASSYYLESGEQFF
DNA: TGTGCCAGCAGTTACTACCTAGAGTCCGGGGAGCAGTTCTTC
V: TRBV6-5
J: TRBJ2-1
D: .
size: .

CDR3: CASSQGPLVEQFF
DNA: TGTGCCAGCAGCCAGGGGCCGTTGGTAGAGCAGTTCTTC
V: TRBV7-6
J: TRBJ2-1
D: .
size: few

CDR3: CASSYGTSRSTDTQYF
DNA: TGTGCCAGCAGCTATGGGACTAGCAGGAGCACAGATACGCAGTATTTT
V: TRBV11-2
J: TRBJ2-3
D: TRBD2
size: .

CDR3: CASSMTGRTGELFF
DNA: TGTGCCAGCAGCATGACAGGCAGGACCGGGGAGCTGTTTTTT
V: TRBV11-2
J: TRBJ2-2
D: .
size: .

CDR3: CASSVADDEQYF
DNA: TGTGCCAGCAGCGTAGCGGATGACGAGCAGTACTTC
V: TRBV9
J: TRBJ2-7
D: .
size: few

CDR3: CASSLYPGTSGGIGEQFF
DNA: TGTGCCAGCAGCTTATACCCCGGGACTAGCGGGGGGATCGGTGAGCAGTTCTTC
V: TRBV5-5
J: TRBJ2-1
D: TRBD2
size: .